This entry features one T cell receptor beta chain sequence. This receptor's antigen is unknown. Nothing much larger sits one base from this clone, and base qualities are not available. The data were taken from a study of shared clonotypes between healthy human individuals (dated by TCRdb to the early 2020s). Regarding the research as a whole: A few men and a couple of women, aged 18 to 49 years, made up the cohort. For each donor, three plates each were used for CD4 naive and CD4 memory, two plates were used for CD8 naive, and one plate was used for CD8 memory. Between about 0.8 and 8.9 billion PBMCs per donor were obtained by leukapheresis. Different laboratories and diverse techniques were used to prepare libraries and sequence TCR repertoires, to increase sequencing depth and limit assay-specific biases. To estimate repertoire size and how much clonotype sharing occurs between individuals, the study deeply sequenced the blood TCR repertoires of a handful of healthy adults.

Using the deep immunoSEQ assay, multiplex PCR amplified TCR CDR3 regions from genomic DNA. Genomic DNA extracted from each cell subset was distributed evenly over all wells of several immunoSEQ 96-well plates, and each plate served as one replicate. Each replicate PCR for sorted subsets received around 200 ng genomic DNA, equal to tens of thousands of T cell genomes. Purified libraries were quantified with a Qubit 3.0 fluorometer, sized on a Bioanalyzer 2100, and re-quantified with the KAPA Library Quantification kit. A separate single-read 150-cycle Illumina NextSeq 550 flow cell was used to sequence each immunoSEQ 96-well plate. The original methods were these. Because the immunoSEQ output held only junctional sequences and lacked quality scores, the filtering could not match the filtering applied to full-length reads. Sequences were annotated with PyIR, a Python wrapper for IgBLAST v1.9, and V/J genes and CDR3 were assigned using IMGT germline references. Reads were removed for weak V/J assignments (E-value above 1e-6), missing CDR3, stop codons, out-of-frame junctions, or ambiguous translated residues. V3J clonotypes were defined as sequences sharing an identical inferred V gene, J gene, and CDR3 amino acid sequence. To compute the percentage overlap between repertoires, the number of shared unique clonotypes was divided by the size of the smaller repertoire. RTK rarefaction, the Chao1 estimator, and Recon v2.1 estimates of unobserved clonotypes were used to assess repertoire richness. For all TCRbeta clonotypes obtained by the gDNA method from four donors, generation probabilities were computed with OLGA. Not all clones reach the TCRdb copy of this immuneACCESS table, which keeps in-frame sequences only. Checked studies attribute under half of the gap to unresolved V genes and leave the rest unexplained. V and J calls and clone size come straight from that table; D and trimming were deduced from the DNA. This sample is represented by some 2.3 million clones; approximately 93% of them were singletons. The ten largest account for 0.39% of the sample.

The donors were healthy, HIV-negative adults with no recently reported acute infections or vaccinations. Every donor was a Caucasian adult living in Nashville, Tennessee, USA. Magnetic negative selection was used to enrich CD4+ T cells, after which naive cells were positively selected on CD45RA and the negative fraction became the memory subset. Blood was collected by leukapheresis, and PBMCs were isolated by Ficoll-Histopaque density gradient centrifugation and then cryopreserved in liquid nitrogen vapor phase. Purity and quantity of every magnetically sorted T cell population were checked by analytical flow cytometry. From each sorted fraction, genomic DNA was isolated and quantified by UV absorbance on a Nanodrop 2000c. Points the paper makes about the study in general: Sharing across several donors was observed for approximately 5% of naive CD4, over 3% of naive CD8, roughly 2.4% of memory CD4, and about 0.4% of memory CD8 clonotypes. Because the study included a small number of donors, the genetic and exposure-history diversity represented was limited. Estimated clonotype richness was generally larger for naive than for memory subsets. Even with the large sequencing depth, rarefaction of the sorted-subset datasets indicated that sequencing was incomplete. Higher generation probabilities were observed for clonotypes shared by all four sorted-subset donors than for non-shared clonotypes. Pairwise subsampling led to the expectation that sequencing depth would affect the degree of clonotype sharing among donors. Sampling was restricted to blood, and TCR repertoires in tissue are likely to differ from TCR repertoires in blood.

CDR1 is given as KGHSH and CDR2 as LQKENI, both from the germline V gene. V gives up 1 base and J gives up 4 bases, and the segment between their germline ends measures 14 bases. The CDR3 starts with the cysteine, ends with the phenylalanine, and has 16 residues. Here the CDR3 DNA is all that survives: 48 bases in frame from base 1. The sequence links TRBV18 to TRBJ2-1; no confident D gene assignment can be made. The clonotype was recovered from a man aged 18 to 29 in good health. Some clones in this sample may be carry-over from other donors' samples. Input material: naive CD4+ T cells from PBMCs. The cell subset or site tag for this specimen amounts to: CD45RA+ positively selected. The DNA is TGTGCCAGCTCACCACAGGGCCGGGCGAATTACAATGAGCAGTTCTTC. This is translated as CASSPQGRANYNEQFF.